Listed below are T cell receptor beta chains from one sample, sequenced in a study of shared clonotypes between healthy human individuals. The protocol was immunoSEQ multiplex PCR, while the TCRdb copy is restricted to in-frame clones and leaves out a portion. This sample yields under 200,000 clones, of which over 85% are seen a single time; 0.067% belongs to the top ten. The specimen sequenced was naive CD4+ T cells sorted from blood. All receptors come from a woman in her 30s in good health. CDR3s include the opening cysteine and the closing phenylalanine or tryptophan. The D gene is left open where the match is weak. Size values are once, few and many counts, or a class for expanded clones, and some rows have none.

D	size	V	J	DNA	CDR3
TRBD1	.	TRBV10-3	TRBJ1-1	TGTGCCATCAGTGAGTCAAATCGTGGAGGGGGCTGGAACACTGAAGCTTTCTTT	CAISESNRGGGWNTEAFF
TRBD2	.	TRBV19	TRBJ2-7	TGTGCCAGTAGCGGGACTAGCGGGAGAGGGTGGTACGAGCAGTACTTC	CASSGTSGRGWYEQYF
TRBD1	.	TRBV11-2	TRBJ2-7	TGTGCCAGCAGCTCCAGACCAACCGGGACAGCAGCCTACGAGCAGTACTTC	CASSSRPTGTAAYEQYF
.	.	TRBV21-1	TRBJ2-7	TGTGCCAGCAGCCCAAGGGGACTAGCGCGACACTACGAGCAGTACTTC	CASSPRGLARHYEQYF
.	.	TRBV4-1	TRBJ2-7	TGCGCCAGCAGCCAAGTTGAGAGACACGAGCAGTACTTC	CASSQVERHEQYF
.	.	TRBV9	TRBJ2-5	TGTGCCAGCAGCGTCGCCGGGGGCGGGACGGGAGAGACCCAGTACTTC	CASSVAGGGTGETQYF
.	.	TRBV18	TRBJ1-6	TGTGCCAGCTCACTGGTTTCTCTTTTGAGGGTGAGGGATTCACCCCTCCACTTT	CASSLVSLLRVRDSPLHF
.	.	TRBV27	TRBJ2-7	TGTGCCAGCAGGAGCAATTCCTACGAGCAGTACTTC	CASRSNSYEQYF
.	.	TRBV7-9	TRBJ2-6	TGTGCCAGCAACGGGGACACTACTGGGGCCAACGTCCTGACTTTC	CASNGDTTGANVLTF
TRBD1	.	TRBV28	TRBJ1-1	TGTGCCAGCAGTTTCTCCGGGACAGTCGAAGCTTTCTTT	CASSFSGTVEAFF
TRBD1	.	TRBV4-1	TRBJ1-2	TGCGCCAGCAGCCAGGGACGTAGACAGGGGTCCTGGACTTTGGGCTACACCTTC	CASSQGRRQGSWTLGYTF
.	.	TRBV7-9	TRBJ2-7	TGTGCCAGCAGCTTGAACTACGAGCAGTACTTC	CASSLNYEQYF
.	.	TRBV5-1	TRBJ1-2	TGCGCCAGCAGCTTCCGTTATCACTATGGCTACACCTTC	CASSFRYHYGYTF
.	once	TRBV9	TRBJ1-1	TGTGCCAGCACCCTAAGGGCAGTAAACACTGAAGCTTTCTTT	CASTLRAVNTEAFF
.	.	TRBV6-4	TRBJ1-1	TGTGCCAGCAGTGAAGAATGGGGCACTGAAGCTTTCTTT	CASSEEWGTEAFF